This record looks at one TCR beta chain sequence and its context. This clonotype was counted only a few times. This receptor's antigen is unknown. No base qualities exist here, and no much larger clone lies one base off it. Libraries were built with 5' RACE. Instrument used: Illumina HiSeq 2500. The second PCR ran for roughly 7 to 12 cycles and used a J-beta primer mix along with a sample-barcoded 5' primer. Each TCR beta cDNA molecule received a unique molecular identifier from a template-switch 5' adaptor carrying 12 random nucleotides. Each sample yielded at least 3 million CDR3-containing paired-end reads. First-strand cDNA synthesis was performed from all RNA using the Mint cDNA synthesis kit, with priming by a TRBC-specific oligonucleotide. After uracil-DNA glycosylase treatment, a first 18-cycle PCR used universal primers M1SS and BC2_uni_R on all cDNA. Per the source publication's procedure: Normalization of each sample was performed by random selection of 1 million high-quality reads, each carrying a distinct molecular identifier. Reads with shared molecular identifiers were discarded instead of being binned into consensus sequences. CDR3 identification, clonotype clustering and error correction used MiTCR with a Q25 quality threshold and the strictest error-elimination algorithm. A nonparametric unseen species model using Euler transformation provided a lower-bound estimate of total TCR beta diversity. TCRdb reworked the public reads: Q25 trimming with fastp, MiXCR clone assembly, productive beta chains retained. Each entry is one CDR3 protein sequence, shown with its most common DNA and genes. TCRdb, not the authors, supplied the V and J calls. In this sample the table shows more than 900,000 distinct CDR3 sequences, almost 30% of which occur a single time. About 10% of the sample goes to the ten largest clones.

These data originate in a study of blood T cells in healthy people across ages (dated by TCRdb to 2013 to 2016). The study in broad terms: In model experiments, template switching captured roughly one uniquely barcoded TCR beta cDNA molecule for every two T cells. For two donors (one aged 18 to 29 and one aged 80 or older), the study analyzed two additional independent replicas of 1 million unique cDNA reads from the same blood draw. The donors were divided into four age groups: young (average about 15 years), middle-aged (around 37), aged (about 61) and long-lived (around 87). Age-related changes in TCR beta repertoire diversity were measured in the study by deep sequencing normalized with unique cDNA molecular identifiers. The study at large found these results: Compared with the aged group, the long-lived group had more naive CD4+ T cells, fewer expanded clones and increased TCR diversity, suggesting age selection. Estimates of total diversity based on one million sequenced T cells were regarded as lower bounds and as underestimates. Bulk unsorted PBMC profiling prevented conclusive comparison of naive and antigen-experienced compartments. As age increased, observed TCR beta diversity per million T cells dropped in a roughly linear way, and a significant reduction was already evident by age roughly 40. The CMV infection status of donors was not known, potentially confounding age-related changes in expanded clonotypes. The percentage of naive T cells measured by flow cytometry correlated strongly with observed TCR beta diversity.

The donors were under 40 Caucasian individuals from Russia, aged roughly 6 to 100 years, who were systemically healthy. Each donor gave approximately 9.3 milliliters of peripheral blood, collected into EDTA-treated Vacutainer tubes. Ficoll-Paque density-gradient centrifugation was used to isolate PBMCs, with at least 6 million per sample. Total RNA, at least 6 micrograms per sample, was extracted from PBMCs with Trizol reagent. For every donor, flow cytometry on a PBMC aliquot measured the percentage of naive CD45RAhigh/CD27high T cells. These sequences were also reported in another study, on T cells of mothers and their children. According to the second study: The donors were nine systemically healthy Caucasian individuals, made up of three mothers and their six children. cDNA synthesis consumed the entire amount of extracted RNA, loaded at approximately 1.4 ug RNA in each 15 ul reaction. In the second PCR, the M1S primer introduced both the sample barcodes and 2-4 random nucleotides. Over 9 million TCR beta CDR3 reads came from each mother, compared with approximately 3 million reads from each child. Thymic selection shapes the output of TCR recombination in a similar way in related and unrelated pairs, and inherited differences have a minor effect. Normalized repertoire overlap was always found to be slightly, but never significantly, higher in related mother-child pairs than in unrelated mother-child pairs. Persistent microchimeric T cell clones were not detected, at a sensitivity of about 90 clones per million clonotypes. The study used deep NGS to compare TCR beta repertoires of mothers and children, seeking features distinguishing related mother-child pairs from unrelated individuals. Mothers averaged roughly 36 +/- 4 years of age and children averaged about 10 +/- 4 years. After adapter ligation with NEBNext reagents, the libraries were sequenced on Illumina HiSeq 2000 with 100+100 nt paired-end reads. To avoid cross-contamination, the mother libraries and the child libraries were prepared a month apart and sequenced in separate runs. For each donor, between about 450,000 and 2,300,000 distinct TCR beta clonotypes were identified. Naive TCR beta clonotypes were estimated from low-frequency clonotypes matched to each donor's FACS-determined naive share, without sorting.

Sequenced: blood. This clonotype was obtained from a woman in her thirties or forties in good health.

The nucleotide sequence is given as TGTGCCAGCAGTTTGGCCGGGACAGAAAGGAATCAGCCCCAGCATTTT. It specifies CASSLAGTERNQPQHF. Recombination joined TRBV12-3 or TRBV12-4 with TRBJ1-5; a stretch of 7 junction bases matches TRBD1. The CDR3 goes from the cysteine to the phenylalanine over 16 residues. Only the CDR3 region is kept as DNA, spanning 48 bases read in frame from base 1. V trim: 3 bases; J trim: 4 bases; unmatched bases: 9.